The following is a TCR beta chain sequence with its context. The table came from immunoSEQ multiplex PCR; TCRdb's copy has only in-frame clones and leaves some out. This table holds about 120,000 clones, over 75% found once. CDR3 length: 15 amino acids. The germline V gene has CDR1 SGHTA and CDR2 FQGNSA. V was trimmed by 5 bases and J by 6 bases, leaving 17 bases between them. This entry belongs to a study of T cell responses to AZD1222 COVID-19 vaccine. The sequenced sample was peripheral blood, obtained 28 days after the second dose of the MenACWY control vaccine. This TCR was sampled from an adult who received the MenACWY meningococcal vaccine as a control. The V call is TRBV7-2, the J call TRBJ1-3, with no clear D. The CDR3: CASSAPVGIVNTIYF. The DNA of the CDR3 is TGTGCCAGCAGCGCCCCTGTGGGGATTGTAAACACCATATATTTT.